This T cell receptor (beta chain) was sequenced during a study of T cells in Graves' hyperthyroidism and ophthalmopathy. Looked up from germline, CDR1 is MGHDK and CDR2 is SYGVNS. This CDR3 contains 16 residues. V was clipped by 6 bases and J by 1 base, with 15 bases between them. Amplification of TCR beta CDR3 regions used RNA as the template. The TCR CDR3 was amplified in a first-round RT-PCR using the HTBI primer set. TCRdb ran MiXCR on the multiplex PCR reads and lists one entry per CDR3 protein. Counted here are some 98,000 distinct CDR3 sequences, 35% to 50% occurring once; the ten biggest clones make up roughly a tenth. The study enrolled patients aged 18 to 65 with newly diagnosed hyperthyroidism of under 2 months' duration. Diagnoses used clinical symptoms, serum thyroxine and TRAb, thyroid ultrasound and orbital computed tomography.

The V gene is TRBV25-1, the J gene TRBJ2-2, with a weak D call TRBD1 (6 bases). The sample consisted of peripheral blood or thyroid tissue (not recorded which). This TCR came from a woman aged 25 to 45 with Graves' hyperthyroidism. The CDR3 DNA sequence: TGTGCCAGCAGCCCCCCCCCGGGACAGAACACCGGGGAGCTGTTTTTT. This gives the protein CASSPPPGQNTGELFF.